The subject of this entry is one TCR beta chain. Germline V CDR1 and CDR2: SQVTM, ANQGSEA. The CDR3 totals 14 residues. Trimming took 4 bases from V and 2 from J; bases not matched to a gene: 8. This sample was included in a study of T cell changes during pregnancy in multiple sclerosis. Profiled with immunoSEQ multiplex PCR; TCRdb holds only in-frame clones, not every one. The sample yields approximately 61,000 clones, 70% to 90% seen once. The sequence came from a female donor with multiple sclerosis, enrolled in a pregnancy study. This chain connects TRBV29-1 to TRBJ2-7, with TRBD1 identical over 7 bases. Source: peripheral blood, taken in the first trimester of pregnancy. The CDR3 region is CSVGLSGQPYEQYF. In nucleotides, the CDR3 is TGCAGCGTTGGCCTATCGGGACAGCCCTACGAGCAGTACTTC.